These 21 T cell receptor beta chains originate from one sample sequenced in a study of cytomegalovirus exposure and HLA in healthy donors. TCRdb's copy holds only in-frame clones and misses some; the assay was immunoSEQ multiplex PCR. Among approximately 160,000 clones listed, 70% to 90% were seen once. The sequencing input was PBMCs. These receptors were taken from a man aged 25 to 40 in good health and CMV-seropositive.

The rearrangement uses TRBV7-2 and TRBJ2-3, with 8 positions matching TRBD2. The CDR3 loop spans 16 amino acids. Germline-derived CDR1 and CDR2 are SGHTA and FQGNSA. V trimming: 2 bases; J trimming: 5 bases; junction bases outside the gene matches: 9. The CDR3 bases are TGTGCCAGCAGCTTACTCGCGGGGGGCCAGGGAGATACGCAGTATTTT. The encoded protein is CASSLLAGGQGDTQYF.

The chain is built from TRBV9 and TRBJ1-3; D is uncertain. The CDR3 covers 15 residues. The germline V and J ends were trimmed by 2 bases and 2 bases, with 11 bases remaining between them. Germline V gene sequence: CDR1 SGDLS, CDR2 YYNGEE. DNA for the CDR3: TGTGCCAGCAGCGTCGGCGTTGGGCCTGGAAACACCATATATTTT. This encodes CASSVGVGPGNTIYF.

The J gene is TRBJ1-3, the V gene TRBV9; 7 bases map to TRBD1. Unmatched junction bases numbered 4, after V lost 6 bases and J lost 4 bases. The CDR3 consists of 13 residues. The germline CDR1 and CDR2 sequences are SGDLS and YYNGEE. The CDR3 sequence: CASNRGEGNTIYF. DNA of the CDR3: TGTGCCAGCAACAGGGGAGAGGGAAACACCATATATTTT.

CDR3 sequence: CASSYNDRVGYTF. In DNA, the CDR3 is TGTGCCAGCAGTTATAACGACAGGGTTGGCTACACCTTC. This chain joins TRBV6-5 and TRBJ1-2, with TRBD1 identical over 7 bases. V gave up 3 bases and J gave up 7 bases; unmatched junction bases: 5. CDR1 is MNHEY, CDR2 SVGAGI, per germline. CDR3 size: 13 residues.

The sample holds one count of this clone. V is TRBV5-1 and J is TRBJ1-6, with D possibly being TRBD1 (6 bases). The CDR3 loop spans 15 amino acids. Germline lookup yields CDR1 SGHRS and CDR2 YFSETQ. V gave up 4 bases and J gave up 11 bases, with 19 bases separating them. The CDR3 DNA reads TGCGCCAGCAGCACCCAGGGGTTGGGGTCTACACCCCTCCACTTT. This translates into CASSTQGLGSTPLHF.

The chain couples TRBV27 to TRBJ2-7; TRBD1 agrees at 7 bases. Germline V gene lookup returns CDR1 MNHEY and CDR2 SMNVEV (reference sequence). This CDR3 comprises 15 residues. Trimming cost V 3 bases and J 4 bases; bases outside gene matches: 9. The CDR3 bases are TGTGCCAGCAGTTTCGATGGACAGGTGGGATACGAGCAGTACTTC. This gives the protein CASSFDGQVGYEQYF.

The rearrangement joins TRBV5-1 to TRBJ1-4, with 8 positions matching TRBD1. The CDR3 is made up of 14 amino acids. CDR1 and CDR2 (germline): SGHRS, YFSETQ. J lost 7 bases, V lost 3 bases, and 5 bases had no gene match. This chain's CDR3 is CASSSTGASEKLFF. The CDR3 region has the DNA TGCGCCAGCAGCTCGACAGGGGCTAGTGAAAAACTGTTTTTT.

This clone was seen only once. The chain uses TRBV11-2 and TRBJ2-5; perhaps TRBD1 as D (6 bases). The length of the CDR3 is 13 residues. CDR1 is SGHAT and CDR2 is FQNNGV in the germline V gene. Trimming took off 5 bases at V and 2 bases at J, with 9 bases between the two ends. CDR3 amino acids: CASSQGQQETQYF. The CDR3 DNA follows: TGTGCCAGCAGCCAAGGACAGCAAGAGACCCAGTACTTC.

This clone was counted only a few times. The J gene is TRBJ2-5, the V gene TRBV4-1; maybe TRBD1 (6 bases). Germline V lookup: CDR1 MGHRA, CDR2 YSYEKL. Trimming removed 3 bases at V and 3 bases at J, with 11 bases between. The CDR3 loop spans 14 amino acids. The CDR3 loop reads CASSHARGKETQYF. Written as DNA, the CDR3 is TGCGCCAGCAGCCATGCCAGGGGTAAAGAGACCCAGTACTTC.

A few counts support this clone. The V and J genes are TRBV27 and TRBJ1-6, with a tentative D call TRBD1 (5 bases). V dropped 10 bases and J dropped 9 bases, with 19 bases sitting between them. CDR1 is MNHEY, CDR2 SMNVEV, per germline (reference sequence). The CDR3 consists of 14 residues. The CDR3, as DNA: TGTGCCACCCTCGGAGGGGCTTCCGGTTCACCCCTCCACTTT. Amino acids: CATLGGASGSPLHF.

The chain joins TRBV23-1 to TRBJ2-3; D remains ambiguous. TRBV23-1 is placed among ORFs of uncertain function. V was pared by 10 bases and J by 0 bases, with 11 bases between. The CDR3 spans 13 residues. The CDR3 is CATKRASTDTQYF. The CDR3 DNA follows: TGCGCCACCAAGAGAGCTAGCACAGATACGCAGTATTTT.

The V call is TRBV4-1, the J call TRBJ2-3, with a weak D call TRBD1 (6 bases). Germline lookup yields CDR1 MGHRA and CDR2 YSYEKL. V lost 4 bases, J lost 2 bases, and 16 bases lay in between. The CDR3 is 16 amino acids. Here the CDR3 reads CASSRRSGTNTDTQYF. The CDR3, as DNA: TGCGCCAGCAGCCGGCGGTCAGGGACAAACACAGATACGCAGTATTTT.

This clone was detected only a few times. The chain uses TRBV19 and TRBJ2-7, with D perhaps TRBD2 (6 bases). The CDR3 consists of 13 residues. The germline V gene has CDR1 LNHDA and CDR2 SQIVND (reference sequence). Trimming took off 1 base at V and 2 bases at J, with 6 bases between the two ends. This CDR3 reads CASSIGGAYEQYF. DNA for the CDR3: TGTGCCAGTAGTATAGGGGGGGCCTACGAGCAGTACTTC.

The gene calls are TRBV6-1 and TRBJ2-7, with a weak D call TRBD1 (5 bases). CDR1 and CDR2 from the germline V gene are MNHNS and SASEGT. The ends were cut back, 1 base at V and 5 bases at J, with 15 bases in the middle. The CDR3 has 15 amino acids. CDR3 sequence: CASSEDWGSRDEQYF. CDR3 DNA sequence: TGTGCCAGCAGTGAAGATTGGGGAAGCAGGGACGAGCAGTACTTC.

This clone appeared a few times. The chain has TRBV30 and TRBJ2-1; TRBD1 might be the D (5 bases). Germline CDR1 reads GTSNPN; CDR2 reads SVGIG (reference sequence). CDR3 length: 15 residues. The V gene lost 0 bases and the J gene lost 3 bases, with 12 bases spanning the gap. Written as DNA, the CDR3 is TGTGCCTGGAGTGTGCTCCGGACACTCTACAATGAGCAGTTCTTC. Protein product: CAWSVLRTLYNEQFF.

The chain joins TRBV4-3 to TRBJ1-4, with D hard to call. The V end lost 3 bases, the J end lost 4 bases, and 15 bases lay between the germline ends. The CDR3 sequence is 16 residues long. Germline V gene lookup returns CDR1 LGHNA and CDR2 YSLEER. The CDR3 loop reads CASSHVGRVNNEKLFF. In DNA, the CDR3 is TGCGCCAGCAGCCATGTAGGGAGGGTGAATAATGAAAAACTGTTTTTT.

This rearrangement joins TRBV7-3 to TRBJ2-1, with 7 bases identical to TRBD1. The CDR3 spans 16 residues. The junction had 8 bases not matched to a gene; V was cut back by 4 bases and J by 2 bases. The germline gives CDR1 SGHTA, CDR2 FQGTGA. DNA of the CDR3: TGTGCCAGCAGCTCTCCCGACAGGGTGGCCTACAATGAGCAGTTCTTC. This codes for CASSSPDRVAYNEQFF. Full variable domain (missing parts from reference TRBV7-3 and TRBJ2-1): GAGVSQTPSNKVTEKGKYVELRCDPISGHTALYWYRQSLGQGPEFLIYFQGTGAADDSGLPNDRFFAVRPEGSVSTLKIQRTERGDSAVYLCASSSPDRVAYNEQFFGPGTRLTVL.

This clone was seen a single time. This chain links TRBV1 with TRBJ1-6. TRBV1 is shown as a pseudogene. This CDR3 comprises 16 residues. The CDR3 DNA reads as TGCACCAGCAGCCAAGATCCGGAGGGAAATAATTCACCCCTCCACTTT. Translated: CTSSQDPEGNNSPLHF.

This clone was picked up a small number of times. V is TRBV7-2 and J is TRBJ2-7; 8 nucleotides agree with TRBD1. CDR3 length equals 14 residues. The V gene end was trimmed by 4 bases and the J gene end by 10 bases; junction bases not matched to a gene: 12. Germline CDR1 is SGHTA and CDR2 is FQGNSA. The CDR3 DNA sequence: TGTGCCAGCAGCTCACCTGAATCAGGGGGCCAACAGTACTTC. Amino acids: CASSSPESGGQQYF. The full variable domain, in which reference TRBV7-2 and TRBJ2-7 provide the parts outside the CDR3, is GAGVSQSPSNKVTEKGKDVELRCDPISGHTALYWYRQSLGQGLEFLIYFQGNSAPDKSGLPSDRFSAERTGGSVSTLTIQRTQQEDSAVYLCASSSPESGGQQYFGPGTRLTVT.

The V call is TRBV27, the J call TRBJ2-7; TRBD1 matches at 7 bases. Germline V gives CDR1 MNHEY, CDR2 SMNVEV (reference sequence). This CDR3 has 17 amino acids. With 3 bases clipped from V and 3 bases from J, the junction kept 14 bases outside the gene matches. The CDR3 protein is CASSFRLGWDSSYEQYF. In DNA, the CDR3 is TGTGCCAGCAGTTTTCGTCTTGGGTGGGACAGCAGCTACGAGCAGTACTTC.

The chain couples TRBV7-9 to TRBJ2-1; 12 bases fit TRBD2. The CDR3 is 16 residues long. Germline assignment: CDR1 SEHNR and CDR2 FQNEAQ (reference sequence). J gave up 15 bases and V 1 base, and 13 bases lay outside the gene matches. The chain's CDR3 is CASSLGSGLAGGATFF. CDR3 nucleotides: TGTGCCAGCAGCTTAGGAAGTGGGCTAGCGGGGGGGGCTACGTTCTTC.